Below are 26 T cell receptor beta chains sequenced from a single sample in a study of regulatory T cells in long-lasting Graves disease. Indicated time point: persistent/refractory GD, antithyroid drugs over 5 years with positive TRAb. PBMCs were the source of the RNA used for TCR sequencing. The TCR beta library used iRepertoire HTBI primers with Arm-PCR amplification of CDR3. A single record per CDR3 protein comes from TCRdb applying MiXCR to the multiplex PCR reads. This table holds about 430,000 distinct CDR3 sequences, 21% found once. The sequences come from peripheral blood mononuclear cells (PBMCs), collected when the disease was refractory, from a patient treated with antithyroid drugs. The receptors come from a female donor with Graves disease.

About this clonotype itself: Given a much more abundant clone one base away, this may be a read error. V and J are TRBV28 and TRBJ1-5; D not resolved. The J call could be wrong; TRBJ2-3 is a better fit for the DNA end. The CDR3 is 12 residues long. CDR1 and CDR2 (germline): MDHEN, SYDVKM. CDR3 loop: CASSLPHQPQYF. CDR3 DNA sequence: TGTGCCAGCAGTTTACCCCATCAGCCCCAGTATTTT.

The table lists this clonotype with many counts. The chain is built from TRBV12-3 or TRBV12-4 and TRBJ1-1; D is unresolved. With 5 bases removed from V and 5 bases from J, the gap between germline ends came to 12 bases. This CDR3 has 13 amino acids. CDR3 bases: TGTGCCAGCAGTCCTGCTGGGAGGACTGAAGCTTTCTTT. As protein: CASSPAGRTEAFF.

This clonotype was counted between two and nine times. The CDR3 loop reads CASSLGPQAEAFF. The CDR3, as DNA: TGTGCCAGCAGCTTGGGTCCCCAGGCTGAAGCTTTCTTT. The chain joins TRBV7-3 to TRBJ1-1; D ambiguous. Germline V CDR1 and CDR2: SGHTA, FQGTGA. This CDR3 contains 13 residues. Trimming left V 3 bases short and J 6 bases short, with 11 bases between.

This clonotype was found many times. The V and J genes are TRBV19 and TRBJ1-5; the D is unclear. Germline V gene lookup returns CDR1 LNHDA and CDR2 SQIVND (reference sequence). The CDR3 runs 13 residues. V lost 3 bases to trimming and J lost 0 bases, with 3 bases between them. In nucleotides, the CDR3 is TGTGCCAGTAGTATGGGTAGCAATCAGCCCCAGCATTTT. The encoded protein is CASSMGSNQPQHF.

The chain links TRBV5-1 to TRBJ1-1; 7 bases fit TRBD1. This CDR3 has 13 residues. The J segment lost 6 bases and the V segment lost 2 bases, leaving 4 bases of the junction unmatched. Per the germline V gene, CDR1 is SGHRS and CDR2 is YFSETQ. The CDR3 DNA sequence: TGCGCCAGCAGCTTACAGGGGACCCCTGAAGCTTTCTTT. This encodes CASSLQGTPEAFF.

This clonotype was counted ten times or more. This sequence joins TRBV11-1 and TRBJ2-7; TRBD2 aligns across 13 bases. The CDR3 totals 15 residues. The V gene's germline CDR1 is SGHAT and CDR2 FQDESV (reference sequence). V lost 5 bases, J lost 5 bases, and 6 bases stayed unmatched. The CDR3 nucleotides read TGTGCCAGCAGCCTAACTAGCGGGAGGGCTAACGAGCAGTACTTC. Translated, it gives CASSLTSGRANEQYF.

The chain couples TRBV19 to TRBJ1-1; possibly TRBD1 for D (5 bases). This CDR3 has 14 residues. With 4 bases removed from V and 4 bases from J, the gap between germline ends came to 13 bases. CDR1 is LNHDA and CDR2 is SQIVND in the germline V gene (reference sequence). CDR3 nucleotides: TGTGCCAGTAGTAGGACACGGGGCGGCACTGAAGCTTTCTTT. Protein product: CASSRTRGGTEAFF. Filled out from reference TRBV19 and TRBJ1-1, the complete variable domain reads DGGITQSPKYLFRKEGQNVTLSCEQNLNHDAMYWYRQDPGQGLRLIYYSQIVNDFQKGDIAEGYSVSREKKESFPLTVTSAQKNPTAFYLCASSRTRGGTEAFFGQGTRLTVV.

A few counts support this clonotype. The V gene is TRBV20-1, the J gene TRBJ2-5; D uncertain. This CDR3 is built from 12 residues. Germline values: CDR1 DFQATT, CDR2 SNEGSKA (reference sequence). The germline V and J ends were trimmed by 3 bases and 5 bases, with 10 bases remaining between them. In nucleotides, the CDR3 is TGCAGTGCTAGCCACGGTCGGGAGACCCAGTACTTC. Protein sequence: CSASHGRETQYF.

The table lists this clonotype with many counts. The gene calls are TRBV5-1 and TRBJ2-2; TRBD2 matches 12 bases. This CDR3 has 15 amino acids. Germline lookup yields CDR1 SGHRS and CDR2 YFSETQ. Germline trimming cut 4 bases from V and 5 bases from J; bases unmatched to any gene: 3. The CDR3 loop reads CASSKGTSGTGELFF. Here the CDR3 DNA reads TGCGCCAGCAGCAAAGGGACTAGCGGGACCGGGGAGCTGTTTTTT.

Many counts were recorded for this clonotype. The chain links TRBV2 to TRBJ1-5; possible D gene TRBD1, 5 bases. This CDR3 is 14 amino acids long. Trimming removed 5 bases at V and 2 bases at J, with 10 bases between. CDR1 is SNHLY, CDR2 FYNNEI, per germline. CDR3 protein: CASSRSRGNQPQHF. DNA of the CDR3: TGTGCCAGCAGTCGATCCAGGGGCAATCAGCCCCAGCATTTT.

The chain employs TRBV13 and TRBJ2-3; the D gene is possibly TRBD2 (6 bases). The germline V gene encodes CDR1 PRHDT and CDR2 FYEKMQ (reference sequence). Trimming left V 2 bases short and J 2 bases short, with 8 bases between. The CDR3 covers 14 residues. The DNA for the CDR3 is TGTGCCAGCAGCTTACGCGGGGACACAGATACGCAGTATTTT. It yields the protein CASSLRGDTDTQYF.

As to this clonotype: At one end the junction does not follow the germline gene, possibly because of a read error. This chain links TRBV7-6 with TRBJ2-2; a weak D match, TRBD2 (5 bases). This CDR3 contains 15 residues. Germline V gene data show CDR1 as SGHVS and CDR2 as FNYEAQ. The CDR3 nucleotides read TGTGCCAGCAGCTTAGCCTTAGAGAGGACCGGGGAGCCGTTTTTT. Encoded protein: CASSLALERTGEPFF.

The chain links TRBV15 to TRBJ2-7; D may be TRBD2 (6 bases). Per germline, CDR1 LNHNV and CDR2 YYDKDF (reference sequence). The CDR3 is 13 amino acids. V was clipped by 1 base and J by 4 bases, with 8 bases between them. Written as DNA, the CDR3 is TGTGCCACCAGCAGAGCTGCGGGGTACGAGCAGTACTTC. This encodes CATSRAAGYEQYF.

This clonotype was recorded many times. The chain joins TRBV9 to TRBJ1-5, with 8 nucleotides matching TRBD1. With V trimmed by 3 bases and J by 6 bases, 8 bases remained unmatched. Germline CDR1 is SGDLS and CDR2 is YYNGEE. The CDR3 loop spans 15 amino acids. The CDR3 DNA reads as TGTGCCAGCAGCGCGCACCGGGACAGGTTTCAGCCCCAGCATTTT. Translated, it gives CASSAHRDRFQPQHF. The entire variable domain, with the rest obtained from reference TRBV9 and TRBJ1-5, is as follows: DSGVTQTPKHLITATGQRVTLRCSPRSGDLSVYWYQQSLDQGLQFLIQYYNGEERAKGNILERFSAQQFPDLHSELNLSSLELGDSALYFCASSAHRDRFQPQHFGDGTRLSIL.

The chain recombines TRBV7-9 with TRBJ2-3; tentatively, D is TRBD1 or TRBD2 (5 bases each). The germline V gene has CDR1 SEHNR and CDR2 FQNEAQ (reference sequence). The CDR3 contains 15 residues. The germline V and J ends were trimmed by 5 bases and 0 bases, with 12 bases remaining between them. In DNA, the CDR3 is TGTGCCAGCAGCGGTTGGGACGGGAGCACAGATACGCAGTATTTT. Translated, it gives CASSGWDGSTDTQYF.

This clonotype has more than one count but fewer than ten. The rearrangement links TRBV20-1 to TRBJ2-2; 14 nucleotides line up with TRBD2. CDR1 and CDR2 (germline): DFQATT, SNEGSKA (reference sequence). Losses at the gene ends were 7 bases for V and 5 bases for J; bases not matched to a gene: 6. This CDR3 is built from 15 residues. The CDR3 coding sequence is TGCAGTGTCAAGCGGACTAGCGGGGGGACCGGGGAGCTGTTTTTT. As protein: CSVKRTSGGTGELFF.

This clonotype was seen ten or more times. The chain combines TRBV20-1 with TRBJ1-1, with D perhaps TRBD1 (6 bases). V was shortened by 4 bases and J by 4 bases, with 10 bases between the two germline ends. Per the germline V gene, CDR1 is DFQATT and CDR2 is SNEGSKA (reference sequence). This CDR3 is built from 12 residues. The DNA for the CDR3 is TGCAGTGCTAATTCAGGGGTCACTGAAGCTTTCTTT. Protein: CSANSGVTEAFF.

In this sample, this clonotype turned up many times. The rearrangement joins TRBV28 to TRBJ1-1; D uncertain. CDR1 is MDHEN and CDR2 is SYDVKM in the germline V gene. V was clipped by 4 bases and J by 4 bases, with 10 bases between them. The CDR3 totals 13 residues. CDR3 coding DNA: TGTGCCAGCAGTTCCCCATTAGGCACTGAAGCTTTCTTT. It codes for CASSSPLGTEAFF. Drawing the rest from reference TRBV28 and TRBJ1-1, the complete variable domain is DVKVTQSSRYLVKRTGEKVFLECVQDMDHENMFWYRQDPGLGLRLIYFSYDVKMKEKGDIPEGYSVSREKKERFSLILESASTNQTSMYLCASSSPLGTEAFFGQGTRLTVV.

This chain links TRBV20-1 with TRBJ2-7; TRBD2 might be the D (5 bases). Between the trimmed V and J ends, which lost 6 bases and 3 bases, there was a span of 15 bases. CDR1 DFQATT and CDR2 SNEGSKA come from the germline V gene (reference sequence). The CDR3 is made up of 13 amino acids. CDR3 residues: CSATTTINYEQYF. CDR3 nucleotides: TGCAGTGCAACGACTACTATTAACTACGAGCAGTACTTC.

This rearrangement joins TRBV18 to TRBJ2-7, with 9 positions matching TRBD1. The length of the CDR3 is 20 residues. The J segment lost 3 bases and the V segment lost 1 base, leaving 19 bases of the junction unmatched. Germline lookup yields CDR1 KGHSH and CDR2 LQKENI. The CDR3 bases are TGTGCCAGCTCACCACTTGTAGGGGAAACTGGAACAGGGGGCCGCTACGAGCAGTACTTC. Its translation is CASSPLVGETGTGGRYEQYF.

This clonotype appeared many times. This chain joins TRBV6-1 and TRBJ1-2; no clear D gene. CDR3 size: 13 residues. Germline CDR1 is MNHNS and CDR2 is SASEGT. Trimming shortened V by 5 bases and J by 2 bases, and 9 bases separated the two germline ends. CDR3 residues: CASSLTENYGYTF. The DNA for the CDR3 is TGTGCCAGCAGTCTTACAGAGAACTATGGCTACACCTTC.

This clonotype was seen many times. The rearrangement uses TRBV2 and TRBJ1-6; 10 nucleotides align to TRBD1. Germline V gives CDR1 SNHLY, CDR2 FYNNEI. J lost 7 bases, V lost 7 bases, and 7 bases had no gene match. The CDR3 covers 15 residues. CDR3 loop: CASKEDRGLNSPLHF. As DNA, the CDR3 is TGTGCCAGCAAGGAAGACAGGGGGCTGAATTCACCCCTCCACTTT.

This clonotype was recorded many times. CDR3 residues: CASRKYFDRTEQYF. The CDR3 DNA is TGTGCCAGCAGAAAATACTTTGACAGAACTGAGCAGTACTTC. The J gene is TRBJ2-7, the V gene TRBV2; TRBD1 might be the D (5 bases). V was shortened by 6 bases and J by 7 bases, with 19 bases between the two germline ends. This CDR3 region has 14 residues. Germline-derived CDR1 and CDR2 are SNHLY and FYNNEI. Complete variable domain (other parts from reference TRBV2 and TRBJ2-7): EPEVTQTPSHQVTQMGQEVILRCVPISNHLYFYWYRQILGQKVEFLVSFYNNEISEKSEIFDDQFSVERPDGSNFTLKIRSTKLEDSAMYFCASRKYFDRTEQYFGPGTRLTVT.

The chain carries TRBV4-1 and TRBJ2-4; the D call may be TRBD1 or TRBD2 (5 bases each). V was pared by 0 bases and J by 1 base, with 13 bases between. The CDR3 runs 17 residues. CDR1 and CDR2 from the germline V gene are MGHRA and YSYEKL. CDR3 sequence: CASSQEGRGEAKNIQYF. In nucleotides, the CDR3 is TGCGCCAGCAGCCAAGAGGGGAGAGGGGAGGCCAAAAACATTCAGTACTTC.

This clonotype was detected only a few times. V usage is TRBV12-3 or TRBV12-4 and J usage is TRBJ2-1; the D is unclear. Trimming removed 6 bases from V and 9 bases from J, with 12 bases in between. CDR3 length: 12 amino acids. The CDR3 spells CASSVGLGEQFF. DNA for the CDR3: TGTGCCAGCAGCGTCGGGTTAGGTGAGCAGTTCTTC.

The table lists this clonotype with a few counts. J is TRBJ1-1 and V is TRBV7-9; unclear D gene. The CDR3 is 11 residues long. The germline CDR1 and CDR2 sequences are SEHNR and FQNEAQ (reference sequence). The V and J ends lost 1 base and 8 bases respectively, with 5 bases between them. CDR3 region: CASSLGFEAFF. The CDR3 DNA sequence: TGTGCCAGCAGCTTAGGCTTCGAAGCTTTCTTT. The complete variable domain, with remaining parts taken from reference TRBV7-9 and TRBJ1-1, reads DTGVSQNPRHKITKRGQNVTFRCDPISEHNRLYWYRQTLGQGPEFLTYFQNEAQLEKSRLLSDRFSAERPKGSFSTLEIQRTEQGDSAMYLCASSLGFEAFFGQGTRLTVV.